This T cell receptor (beta chain) was recovered during a study of T cell responses to AZD1222 COVID-19 vaccine. Study results and limitations: Only after the peak T cell response were repertoires sampled.

Data came from immunoSEQ multiplex PCR; TCRdb stores just in-frame clones and leaves some out. The sample includes around 130,000 clones, about 93% of them seen just once. This clone is a singleton in its sample. What it recognizes is unknown. Germline V lookup: CDR1 SGHDT, CDR2 YYEEEE. Trimming cost V 2 bases and J 4 bases, with 15 bases left between them. CDR3 size: 15 residues. The material sequenced was peripheral blood, taken on day 0 of AZD1222 vaccination. The clonotype was recovered from an adult in good health. This chain links TRBV5-6 with TRBJ1-2; D might be TRBD1 (6 bases). In DNA form, the CDR3 reads TGTGCCAGCAGCTTAAATGAGGGGGGCCTCTATGGCTACACCTTC. This encodes CASSLNEGGLYGYTF.